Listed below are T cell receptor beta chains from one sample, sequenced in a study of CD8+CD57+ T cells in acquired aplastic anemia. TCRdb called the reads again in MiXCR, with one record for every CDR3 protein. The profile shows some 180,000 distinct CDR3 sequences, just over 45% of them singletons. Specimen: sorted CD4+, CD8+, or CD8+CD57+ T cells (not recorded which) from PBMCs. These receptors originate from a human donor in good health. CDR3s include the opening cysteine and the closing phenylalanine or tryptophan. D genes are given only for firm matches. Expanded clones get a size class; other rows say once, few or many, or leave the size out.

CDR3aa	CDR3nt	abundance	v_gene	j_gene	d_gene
CASRFSDSATNEKLFF	TGTGCCAGCAGGTTCTCAGACAGTGCAACTAATGAAAAACTGTTTTTT	-	TRBV28	TRBJ1-4	-
CASSTQGKNIQYF	TGTGCCAGCAGCACACAGGGGAAAAACATTCAGTACTTC	many	TRBV7-9	TRBJ2-4	TRBD1
CASSFGQGLGGNTIYF	TGTGCCAGCAGCTTCGGACAGGGTCTGGGTGGAAACACCATATATTTT	many	TRBV5-6	TRBJ1-3	TRBD1
CASSFRQNQETQYF	TGTGCCAGCAGCTTCCGGCAGAACCAAGAGACCCAGTACTTC	-	TRBV7-7	TRBJ2-5	-
CASSGGSLAGVSEQYF	TGTGCCAGCAGTGGGGGGTCCCTAGCGGGAGTGAGCGAGCAGTACTTC	-	TRBV7-3	TRBJ2-7	TRBD2
CATSRTSGDTEAFF	TGTGCCACCAGCAGAACTTCAGGGGACACTGAAGCTTTCTTT	-	TRBV15	TRBJ1-1	-
CATTCRVPQIF	TGTGCCACCACCTGCCGGGTCCCCCAGATTTTT	-	TRBV24-1	TRBJ1-4	-
CAARGEGNTEAFF	TGTGCAGCACGGGGGGAGGGGAACACTGAAGCTTTCTTT	many	TRBV2	TRBJ1-1	-
CAWNGGLAGGQFF	TGTGCCTGGAACGGGGGGCTAGCGGGAGGACAGTTCTTC	-	TRBV30	TRBJ2-1	TRBD2
CASSPGDYSNQPQHF	TGTGCCAGCAGCCCCGGGGACTATAGCAATCAGCCCCAGCATTTT	many	TRBV7-2	TRBJ1-5	-
CASSPVGDEQFF	TGTGCCAGCAGCCCCGTGGGAGATGAGCAGTTCTTC	once	TRBV7-9	TRBJ2-1	-
CASRGFNYGYTF	TGTGCCAGTAGGGGGTTTAACTATGGCTACACCTTC	few	TRBV19	TRBJ1-2	-
CATSRDRKHNSPLHF	TGTGCCACCAGCAGAGACAGAAAACATAATTCACCCCTCCACTTT	-	TRBV15	TRBJ1-6	-
CASSQGETPVNEQFF	TGTGCCAGCAGCCAAGGAGAGACTCCAGTCAATGAGCAGTTCTTC	few	TRBV4-2	TRBJ2-1	-
CASSQPGRSVGELFF	TGCGCCAGCAGCCAACCGGGACGGAGTGTCGGGGAGCTGTTTTTT	-	TRBV4-1	TRBJ2-2	-
CASSETTGNSPLHF	TGTGCCAGCAGCGAGACGACAGGGAATTCACCCCTCCACTTT	-	TRBV9	TRBJ1-6	TRBD1
CASSGGDRGYNQPQHF	TGTGCCAGCAGCGGGGGGGACAGGGGATACAATCAGCCCCAGCATTTT	many	TRBV11-2	TRBJ1-5	TRBD1
CATSRVPQRGGTEAFF	TGTGCCACCAGCAGAGTACCACAGCGGGGGGGCACTGAAGCTTTCTTT	-	TRBV15	TRBJ1-1	-
CASSIDRLTDTQYF	TGTGCCAGTAGTATAGACAGACTCACAGATACGCAGTATTTT	-	TRBV19	TRBJ2-3	-
CSASLRKRADTQYF	TGCAGTGCTAGCCTAAGAAAGAGGGCAGATACGCAGTATTTT	-	TRBV20-1	TRBJ2-3	-
CSVEVAGNYNEQFF	TGCAGCGTTGAGGTTGCGGGGAACTACAATGAGCAGTTCTTC	-	TRBV29-1	TRBJ2-1	-
CSVVVWGIENTEAFF	TGCAGCGTTGTAGTTTGGGGAATTGAGAACACTGAAGCTTTCTTT	few	TRBV29-1	TRBJ1-1	-
CASLGQGAGDRDEQFF	TGTGCCAGCTTGGGTCAGGGGGCGGGAGATAGGGATGAGCAGTTCTTC	once	TRBV12-3/TRBV12-4	TRBJ2-1	-
CASSRDRGIGTDTQYF	TGTGCCAGTAGTAGAGACAGGGGGATAGGGACAGATACGCAGTATTTT	-	TRBV19	TRBJ2-3	TRBD1
CAIRGTSGDRLYF	TGTGCCATCAGGGGGACTAGCGGCGATAGGCTGTATTTT	-	TRBV10-3	TRBJ2-3	TRBD2
CASSPIDRSTNYGYTF	TGTGCCAGCTCACCGATAGACAGGAGCACTAACTATGGCTACACCTTC	-	TRBV18	TRBJ1-2	-
CASSLVKDQPQHF	TGTGCCAGCAGTTTGGTCAAAGATCAGCCCCAGCATTTT	many	TRBV12-3/TRBV12-4	TRBJ1-5	-
CASSPREGTGELFF	TGTGCCAGCTCACCAAGAGAGGGAACCGGGGAGCTGTTTTTT	-	TRBV18	TRBJ2-2	-
CASSLQTVGISPLHF	TGTGCCAGCAGCTTACAGACAGTGGGAATTTCACCCCTCCACTTT	-	TRBV7-2	TRBJ1-6	-
CASSNPGLAAQETQYF	TGTGCCAGTAGTAATCCGGGACTAGCGGCGCAAGAGACCCAGTACTTC	-	TRBV19	TRBJ2-5	TRBD2
CASSLDGTASPYEQYF	TGTGCCAGCAGCTTGGATGGGACAGCTTCTCCCTACGAGCAGTACTTC	-	TRBV14	TRBJ2-7	TRBD1
CASSPGQSGELFF	TGCGCCAGCAGCCCAGGACAGTCCGGGGAGCTGTTTTTT	-	TRBV5-1	TRBJ2-2	-
CATSPGQIYNEQFF	TGTGCCACCAGCCCAGGACAGATCTACAATGAGCAGTTCTTC	-	TRBV24-1	TRBJ2-1	-
CASSQEGAYGYTF	TGTGCCAGCAGCCAGGAGGGGGCCTATGGCTACACCTTC	-	TRBV6-1	TRBJ1-2	TRBD1
CATSRDTGVETQYF	TGTGCCACCAGCAGAGATACGGGAGTAGAGACCCAGTACTTC	few	TRBV15	TRBJ2-5	-
CASSLPTVNTEAFF	TGCGCCAGCAGCTTGCCGACAGTGAACACTGAAGCTTTCTTT	-	TRBV5-1	TRBJ1-1	-
CASSKSGGVKTQYF	TGTGCCAGTAGCAAAAGCGGGGGGGTAAAGACCCAGTACTTC	-	TRBV19	TRBJ2-5	TRBD2
CSARGSKGQPQHF	TGCAGTGCTAGAGGCTCAAAAGGTCAGCCCCAGCATTTT	-	TRBV20-1	TRBJ1-5	-
CASSEYNSPLHF	TGTGCCAGCAGCGAATATAATTCACCCCTCCACTTT	-	TRBV7-9	TRBJ1-6	-
CASSEYRDRDTGELFF	TGTGCCAGCAGTGAATACCGGGACAGAGACACCGGGGAGCTGTTTTTT	once	TRBV25-1	TRBJ2-2	TRBD1
CSARSRGVGLAGVIQQYF	TGCAGTGCTAGGTCCCGGGGGGTTGGACTAGCGGGAGTGATCCAGCAGTACTTC	-	TRBV20-1	TRBJ2-5	TRBD2
CAINGQVSYEQYF	TGTGCCATCAATGGACAGGTCTCCTACGAGCAGTACTTC	many	TRBV10-3	TRBJ2-7	TRBD1
CSARRGTGLSYEQYF	TGCAGTGCCCGGCGGGGAACAGGGCTCTCCTACGAGCAGTACTTC	many	TRBV20-1	TRBJ2-7	-
CASSMIPDHGYTF	TGCGCCAGCAGCATGATTCCTGATCATGGCTACACCTTC	-	TRBV5-1	TRBJ1-2	-
CSVGTVGGYTF	TGCAGCGTGGGGACGGTCGGTGGCTACACCTTC	-	TRBV29-1	TRBJ1-2	-
CSVGNGNTIYF	TGCAGCGTTGGGAATGGAAACACCATATATTTT	-	TRBV29-1	TRBJ1-3	-
CASSRGGGQETQYF	TGTGCCAGCAGCCGAGGGGGAGGCCAAGAGACCCAGTACTTC	-	TRBV7-2	TRBJ2-5	-
CATSRDLTERNQPQHF	TGTGCCACCAGCAGAGATTTAACAGAACGAAATCAGCCCCAGCATTTT	-	TRBV15	TRBJ1-5	-
CASRLAGQQRQYF	TGTGCCAGCCGACTAGCGGGGCAACAGAGGCAGTACTTC	-	TRBV2	TRBJ2-7	TRBD2
CANSSSSSPYEQYF	TGTGCCAACAGCTCCTCGAGCAGCCCCTACGAGCAGTACTTC	-	TRBV7-2	TRBJ2-7	-
CSVPETGGANYGYTF	TGCAGTGTCCCCGAGACGGGGGGCGCTAACTATGGCTACACCTTC	few	TRBV20-1	TRBJ1-2	-
CSALPGLAGGYEQYF	TGCAGTGCCCTGCCGGGGTTAGCGGGAGGTTACGAGCAGTACTTC	-	TRBV20-1	TRBJ2-7	TRBD2
CASSNRGVRFAEAFF	TGTGCCAGTAGCAATAGAGGGGTTAGGTTCGCTGAAGCTTTCTTT	many	TRBV19	TRBJ1-1	-
CATSDSGTGGETQYF	TGTGCCACCAGTGACTCCGGGACAGGGGGAGAGACCCAGTACTTC	many	TRBV24-1	TRBJ2-5	TRBD1
CASGDTTPGQGRTGELFF	TGTGCCAGCGGTGATACAACACCGGGACAGGGACGCACCGGGGAGCTGTTTTTT	-	TRBV11-1	TRBJ2-2	TRBD1
CSVVGEGTNYEQYF	TGCAGCGTTGTGGGGGAAGGAACAAATTACGAGCAGTACTTC	-	TRBV29-1	TRBJ2-7	-
CASRNSGNTIYF	TGTGCCAGCAGGAACTCTGGAAACACCATATATTTT	many	TRBV2	TRBJ1-3	-
CAASEGTNYGYTF	TGTGCCGCCAGTGAAGGGACTAACTATGGCTACACCTTC	-	TRBV24-1	TRBJ1-2	-
CAISDTQGIYTF	TGTGCCATCAGCGATACACAGGGGATCTACACCTTC	many	TRBV10-3	TRBJ1-2	TRBD1